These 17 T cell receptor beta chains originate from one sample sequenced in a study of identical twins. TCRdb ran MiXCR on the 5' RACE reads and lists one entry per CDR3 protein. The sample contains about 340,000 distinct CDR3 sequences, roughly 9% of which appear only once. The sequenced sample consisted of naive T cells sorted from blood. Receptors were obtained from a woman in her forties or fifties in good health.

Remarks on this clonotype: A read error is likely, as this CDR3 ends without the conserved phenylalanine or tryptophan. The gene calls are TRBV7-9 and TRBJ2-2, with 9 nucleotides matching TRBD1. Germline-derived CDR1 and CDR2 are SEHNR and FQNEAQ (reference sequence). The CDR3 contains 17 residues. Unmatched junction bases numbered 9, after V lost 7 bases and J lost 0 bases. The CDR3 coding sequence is TGTGCCAGCAAAAGACAGGGGGTTCAACCGAACACCGGGGAGCTGTTTGTT. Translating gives CASKRQGVQPNTGELFV.

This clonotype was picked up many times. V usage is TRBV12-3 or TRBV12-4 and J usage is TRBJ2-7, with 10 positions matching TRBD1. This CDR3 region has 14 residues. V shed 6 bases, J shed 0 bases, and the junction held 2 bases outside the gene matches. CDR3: CASRWTGGSYEQYF. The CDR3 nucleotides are TGTGCCAGCAGGTGGACAGGGGGCTCCTACGAGCAGTACTTC.

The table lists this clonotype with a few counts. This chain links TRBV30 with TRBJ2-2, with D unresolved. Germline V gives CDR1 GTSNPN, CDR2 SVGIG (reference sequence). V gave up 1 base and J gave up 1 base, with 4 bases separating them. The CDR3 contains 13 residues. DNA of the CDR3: TGTGCCTGGAGTGGACAGAACACCGGGGAGCTGTTTTTT. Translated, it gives CAWSGQNTGELFF.

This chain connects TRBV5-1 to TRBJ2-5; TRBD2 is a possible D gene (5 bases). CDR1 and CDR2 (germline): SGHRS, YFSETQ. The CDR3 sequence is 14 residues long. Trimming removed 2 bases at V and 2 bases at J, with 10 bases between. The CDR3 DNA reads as TGCGCCAGCAGCTTAACGCAGCGGCAAGAGACCCAGTACTTC. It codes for CASSLTQRQETQYF.

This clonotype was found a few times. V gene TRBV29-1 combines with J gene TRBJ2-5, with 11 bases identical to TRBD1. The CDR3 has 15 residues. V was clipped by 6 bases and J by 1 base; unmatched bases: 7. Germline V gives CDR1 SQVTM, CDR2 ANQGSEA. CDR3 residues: CSVIRDRGSQETQYF. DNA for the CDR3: TGCAGCGTCATCCGGGACAGGGGGTCCCAAGAGACCCAGTACTTC.

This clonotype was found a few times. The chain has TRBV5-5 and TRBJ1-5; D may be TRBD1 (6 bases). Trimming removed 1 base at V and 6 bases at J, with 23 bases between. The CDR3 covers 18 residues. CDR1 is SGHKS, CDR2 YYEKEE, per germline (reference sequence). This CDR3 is CASSLTGPGHLRFQPQHF. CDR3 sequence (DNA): TGTGCCAGCAGCTTGACGGGACCGGGACATTTGCGTTTTCAGCCCCAGCATTTT.

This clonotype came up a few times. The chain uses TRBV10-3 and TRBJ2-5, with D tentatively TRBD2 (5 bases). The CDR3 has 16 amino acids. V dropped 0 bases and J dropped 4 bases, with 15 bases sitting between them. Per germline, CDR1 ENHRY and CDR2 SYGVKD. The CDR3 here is CAISESSGGPIETQYF. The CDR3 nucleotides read TGTGCCATCAGTGAGTCTTCGGGCGGGCCAATAGAGACCCAGTACTTC.

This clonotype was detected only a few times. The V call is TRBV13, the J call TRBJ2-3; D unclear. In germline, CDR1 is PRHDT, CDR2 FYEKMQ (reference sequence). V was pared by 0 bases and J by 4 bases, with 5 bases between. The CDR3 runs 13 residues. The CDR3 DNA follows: TGTGCCAGCAGCTTAGGCCTTTCAGATACGCAGTATTTT. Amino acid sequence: CASSLGLSDTQYF.

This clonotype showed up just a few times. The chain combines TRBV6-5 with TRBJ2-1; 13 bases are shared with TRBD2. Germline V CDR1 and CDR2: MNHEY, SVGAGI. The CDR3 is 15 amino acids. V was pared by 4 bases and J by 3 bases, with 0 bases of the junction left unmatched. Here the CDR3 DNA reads TGTGCCAGCAGTTGGACTAGCGGGAGCTACAATGAGCAGTTCTTC. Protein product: CASSWTSGSYNEQFF.

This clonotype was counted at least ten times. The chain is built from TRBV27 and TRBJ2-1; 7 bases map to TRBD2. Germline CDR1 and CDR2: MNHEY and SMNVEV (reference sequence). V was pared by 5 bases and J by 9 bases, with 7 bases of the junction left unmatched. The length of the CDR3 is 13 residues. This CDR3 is CASSIIWEGEQFF. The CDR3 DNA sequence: TGTGCCAGCAGTATCATTTGGGAGGGTGAGCAGTTCTTC.

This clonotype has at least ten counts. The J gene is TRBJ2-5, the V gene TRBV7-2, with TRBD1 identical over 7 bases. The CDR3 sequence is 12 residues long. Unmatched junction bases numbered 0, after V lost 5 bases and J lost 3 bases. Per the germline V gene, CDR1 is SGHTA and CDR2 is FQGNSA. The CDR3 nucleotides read TGTGCCAGCAGCACAGGGGAAGAGACCCAGTACTTC. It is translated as CASSTGEETQYF.

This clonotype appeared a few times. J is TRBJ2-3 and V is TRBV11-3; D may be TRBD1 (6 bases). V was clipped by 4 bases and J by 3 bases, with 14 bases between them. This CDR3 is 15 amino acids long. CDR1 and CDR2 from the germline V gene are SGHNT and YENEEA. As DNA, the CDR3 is TGTGCCAGCAGCTCAGGGGCAGGGAAAACAGATACGCAGTATTTT. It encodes CASSSGAGKTDTQYF.

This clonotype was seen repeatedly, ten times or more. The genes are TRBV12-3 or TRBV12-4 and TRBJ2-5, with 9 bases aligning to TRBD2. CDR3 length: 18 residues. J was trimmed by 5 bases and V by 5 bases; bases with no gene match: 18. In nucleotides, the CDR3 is TGTGCCAGCAGTCCTCTGGTTTGGTTAGCGGGAGATCCGGAGACCCAGTACTTC. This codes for CASSPLVWLAGDPETQYF.

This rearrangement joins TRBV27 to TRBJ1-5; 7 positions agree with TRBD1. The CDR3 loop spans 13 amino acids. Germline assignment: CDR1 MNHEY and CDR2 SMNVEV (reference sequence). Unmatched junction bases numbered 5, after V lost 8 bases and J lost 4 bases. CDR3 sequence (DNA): TGTGCCAGCGGCGGGACAGCGAATCAGCCCCAGCATTTT. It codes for CASGGTANQPQHF.

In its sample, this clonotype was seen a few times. CDR3 DNA sequence: TGTGCCAGCAGTGAACACTACGAGCAGTACTTC. This gives the protein CASSEHYEQYF. The J gene is TRBJ2-7, the V gene TRBV25-1; no definite D call. The CDR3 extends over 11 amino acids. V was shortened by 2 bases and J by 3 bases, with 2 bases between the two germline ends. CDR1 MGHDK and CDR2 SYGVNS come from the germline V gene.

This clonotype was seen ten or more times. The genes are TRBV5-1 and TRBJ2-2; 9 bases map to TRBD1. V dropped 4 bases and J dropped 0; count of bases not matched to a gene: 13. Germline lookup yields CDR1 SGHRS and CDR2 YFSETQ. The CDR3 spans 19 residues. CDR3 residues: CASSLEGQGESANTGELFF. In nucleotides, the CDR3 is TGCGCCAGCAGCCTTGAGGGACAGGGAGAATCTGCGAACACCGGGGAGCTGTTTTTT.

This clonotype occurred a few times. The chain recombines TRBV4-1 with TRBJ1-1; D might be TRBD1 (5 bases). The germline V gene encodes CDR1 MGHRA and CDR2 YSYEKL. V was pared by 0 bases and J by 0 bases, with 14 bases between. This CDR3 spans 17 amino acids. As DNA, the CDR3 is TGCGCCAGCAGCCAAGAAAGGGGCCGGGGGGTGAACACTGAAGCTTTCTTT. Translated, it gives CASSQERGRGVNTEAFF.